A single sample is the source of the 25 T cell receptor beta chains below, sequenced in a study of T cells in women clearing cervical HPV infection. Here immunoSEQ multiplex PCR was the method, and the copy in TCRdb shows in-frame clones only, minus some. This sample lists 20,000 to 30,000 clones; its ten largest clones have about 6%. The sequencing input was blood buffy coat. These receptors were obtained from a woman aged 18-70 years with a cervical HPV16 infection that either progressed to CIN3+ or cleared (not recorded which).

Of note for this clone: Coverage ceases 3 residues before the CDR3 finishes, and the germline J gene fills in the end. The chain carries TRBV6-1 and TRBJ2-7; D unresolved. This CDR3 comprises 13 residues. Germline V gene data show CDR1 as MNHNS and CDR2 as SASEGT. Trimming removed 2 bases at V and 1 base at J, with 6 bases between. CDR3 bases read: TGTGCCAGCAGTGAACCCGGGTCCTACGAG. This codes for CASSEPGSYE. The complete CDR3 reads CASSEPGSYEQYF.

The CDR3 loop is CASSFSQGANYGYTF. CDR3 bases read: TGTGCCAGCAGTTTTTCACAGGGTGCTAACTATGGC. The chain uses TRBV12-3 or TRBV12-4 and TRBJ1-2, with D maybe TRBD1 (6 bases). The read falls 3 residues short of the CDR3 end, and the missing part is taken from the germline J gene. V was pared by 3 bases and J by 0 bases, with 11 bases between. This CDR3 comprises 15 residues.

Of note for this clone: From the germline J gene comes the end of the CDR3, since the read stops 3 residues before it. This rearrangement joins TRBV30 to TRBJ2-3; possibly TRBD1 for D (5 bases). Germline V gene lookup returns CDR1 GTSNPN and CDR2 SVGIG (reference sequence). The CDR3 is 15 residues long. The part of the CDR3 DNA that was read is TGTGCCTGGAGTGTCACTGGGGCGACCAATCAGCCG. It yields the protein CAWSVTGATNQP. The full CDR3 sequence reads CAWSVTGATNQPQYF.

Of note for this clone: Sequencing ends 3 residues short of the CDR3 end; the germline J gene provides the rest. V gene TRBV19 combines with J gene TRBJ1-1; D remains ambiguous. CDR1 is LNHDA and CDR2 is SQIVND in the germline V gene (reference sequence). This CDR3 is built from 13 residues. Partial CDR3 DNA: TGTGCCAGTAGTTATGACTCCCAAGAGACA. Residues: CASSYDSQET. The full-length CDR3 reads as CASSYDSQETAFF.

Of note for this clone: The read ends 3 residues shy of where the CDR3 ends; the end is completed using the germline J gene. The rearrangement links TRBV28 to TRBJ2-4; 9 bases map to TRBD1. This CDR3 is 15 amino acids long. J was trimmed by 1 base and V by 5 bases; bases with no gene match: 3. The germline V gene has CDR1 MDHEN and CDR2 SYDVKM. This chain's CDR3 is CASSKTGGAKNIQYF. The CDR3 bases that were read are TGTGCCAGCAGTAAGACAGGGGGTGCCAAAAACATT.

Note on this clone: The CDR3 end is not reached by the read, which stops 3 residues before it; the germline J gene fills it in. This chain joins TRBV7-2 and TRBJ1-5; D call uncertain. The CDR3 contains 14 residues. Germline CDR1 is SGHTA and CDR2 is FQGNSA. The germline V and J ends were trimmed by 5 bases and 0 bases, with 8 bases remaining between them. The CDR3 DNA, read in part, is TGTGCCAGCAGCGCGTGGTATAGCAATCAGCCC. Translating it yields CASSAWYSNQP. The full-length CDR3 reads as CASSAWYSNQPQHF.

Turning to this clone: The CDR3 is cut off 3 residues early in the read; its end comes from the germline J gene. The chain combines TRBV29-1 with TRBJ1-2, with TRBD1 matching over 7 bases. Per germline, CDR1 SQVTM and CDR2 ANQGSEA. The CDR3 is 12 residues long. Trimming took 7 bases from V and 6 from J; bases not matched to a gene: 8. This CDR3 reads CSGCQTGDGYTF. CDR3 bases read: TGCAGCGGTTGCCAAACAGGGGATGGC.

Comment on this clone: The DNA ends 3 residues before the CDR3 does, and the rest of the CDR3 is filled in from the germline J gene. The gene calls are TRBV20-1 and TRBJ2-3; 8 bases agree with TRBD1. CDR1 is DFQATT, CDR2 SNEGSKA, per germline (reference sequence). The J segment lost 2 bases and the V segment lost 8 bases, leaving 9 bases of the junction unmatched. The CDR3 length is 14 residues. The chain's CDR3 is CSPPTGAYTDTQYF. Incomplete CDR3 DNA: TGCAGTCCACCGACAGGGGCTTACACAGATACG.

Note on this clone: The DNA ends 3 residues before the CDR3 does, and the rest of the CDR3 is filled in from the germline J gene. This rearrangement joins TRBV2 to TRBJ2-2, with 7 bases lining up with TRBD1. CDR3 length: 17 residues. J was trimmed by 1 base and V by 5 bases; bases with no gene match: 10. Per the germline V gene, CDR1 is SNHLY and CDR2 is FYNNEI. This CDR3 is CASSWVRGQMNTGELFF. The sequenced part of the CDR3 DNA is TGTGCCAGCAGTTGGGTGAGGGGGCAGATGAACACCGGGGAG.

The part of the CDR3 DNA that was read is TGTGCCATCACTAGAAGGCTGGGAGATACG. It specifies CAITRRLGDT. The CDR3 in full is CAITRRLGDTQYF. The V and J genes are TRBV10-3 and TRBJ2-3; unclear D gene. Read data end 3 residues before the CDR3 end; the end is taken from the germline J gene. Germline loops: CDR1 ENHRY, CDR2 SYGVKD. The CDR3 contains 13 residues. Trimming removed 7 bases from V and 5 bases from J, with 13 bases in between.

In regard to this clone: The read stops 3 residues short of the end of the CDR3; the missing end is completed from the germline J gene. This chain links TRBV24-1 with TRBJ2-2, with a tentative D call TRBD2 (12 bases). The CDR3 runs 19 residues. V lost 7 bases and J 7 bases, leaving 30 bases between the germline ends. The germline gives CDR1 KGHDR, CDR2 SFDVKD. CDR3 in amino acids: CATSSGQGASGRAVGELFF. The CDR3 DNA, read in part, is TGTGCCACCAGCTCCGGACAGGGGGCTAGCGGGAGGGCGGTCGGGGAG.

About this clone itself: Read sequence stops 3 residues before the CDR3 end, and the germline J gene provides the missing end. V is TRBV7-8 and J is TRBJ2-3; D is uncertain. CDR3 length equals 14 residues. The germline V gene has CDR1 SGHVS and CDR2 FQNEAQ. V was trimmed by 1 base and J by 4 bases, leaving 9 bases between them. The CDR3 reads CASSLGPSADTQYF. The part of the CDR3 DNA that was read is TGTGCCAGCAGCTTAGGGCCGAGCGCAGATACG.

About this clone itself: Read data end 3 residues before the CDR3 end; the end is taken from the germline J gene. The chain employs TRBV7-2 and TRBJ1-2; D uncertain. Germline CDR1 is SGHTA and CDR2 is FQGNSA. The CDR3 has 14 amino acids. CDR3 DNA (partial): TGTGCCAGCAGCTTACTTACGCGGAGCAATGAC. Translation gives CASSLLTRSND. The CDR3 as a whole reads CASSLLTRSNDYTF.

The CDR3 sequence is CASSLQSSGANVLTF. Partial CDR3 DNA: TGTGCCAGCAGCTTACAGAGCTCTGGGGCCAACGTC. The gene calls are TRBV7-3 and TRBJ2-6, with D uncertain. The CDR3 end is not reached by the read, which stops 3 residues before it; the germline J gene fills it in. Germline assignment: CDR1 SGHTA and CDR2 FQGTGA. The CDR3 consists of 15 residues. Trimming removed 2 bases at V and 0 bases at J, with 5 bases between.

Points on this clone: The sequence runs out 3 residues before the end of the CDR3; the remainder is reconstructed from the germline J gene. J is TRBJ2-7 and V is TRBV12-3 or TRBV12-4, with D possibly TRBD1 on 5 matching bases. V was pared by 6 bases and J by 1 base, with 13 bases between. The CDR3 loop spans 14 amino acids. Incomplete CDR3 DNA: TGTGCCAGCAGCCCTGGACACCAGTCCTACGAG. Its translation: CASSPGHQSYE. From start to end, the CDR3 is CASSPGHQSYEQYF.

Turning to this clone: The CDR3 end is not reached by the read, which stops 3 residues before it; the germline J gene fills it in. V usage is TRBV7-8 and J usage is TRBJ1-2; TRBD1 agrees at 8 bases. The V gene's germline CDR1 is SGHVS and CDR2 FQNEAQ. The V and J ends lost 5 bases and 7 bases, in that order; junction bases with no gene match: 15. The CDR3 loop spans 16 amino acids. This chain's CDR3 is CASSLRVRGQDSGYTF. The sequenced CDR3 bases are TGTGCCAGCAGCCTCCGGGTCAGGGGACAGGATTCTGGC.

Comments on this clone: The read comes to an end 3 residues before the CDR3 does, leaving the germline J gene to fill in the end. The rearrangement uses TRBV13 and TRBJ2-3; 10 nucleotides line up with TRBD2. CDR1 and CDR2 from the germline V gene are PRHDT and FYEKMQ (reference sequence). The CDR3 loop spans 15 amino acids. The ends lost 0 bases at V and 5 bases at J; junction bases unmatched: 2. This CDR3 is CASSLGSGGGDTQYF. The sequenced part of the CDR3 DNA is TGTGCCAGCAGCTTAGGCAGCGGGGGGGGAGATACG.

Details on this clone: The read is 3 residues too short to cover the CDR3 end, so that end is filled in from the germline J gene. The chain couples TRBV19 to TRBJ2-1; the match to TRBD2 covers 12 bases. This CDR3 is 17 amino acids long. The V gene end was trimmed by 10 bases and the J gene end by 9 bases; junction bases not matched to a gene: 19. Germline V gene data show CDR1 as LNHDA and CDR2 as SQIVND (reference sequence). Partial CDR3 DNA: TGTGCCACCGACCCGGGACTAGCGGGCCAAACAGGTAGTGAG. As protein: CATDPGLAGQTGSE. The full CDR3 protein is CATDPGLAGQTGSEQFF.

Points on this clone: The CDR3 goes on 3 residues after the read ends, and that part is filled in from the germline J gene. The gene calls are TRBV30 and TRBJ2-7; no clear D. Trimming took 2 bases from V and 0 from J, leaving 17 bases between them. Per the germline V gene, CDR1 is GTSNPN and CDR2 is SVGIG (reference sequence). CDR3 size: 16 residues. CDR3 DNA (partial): TGTGCCTGGAGTTCATTATCGAGGTCTTCCTCCTACGAG. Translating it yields CAWSSLSRSSSYE. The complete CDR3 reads CAWSSLSRSSSYEQYF.

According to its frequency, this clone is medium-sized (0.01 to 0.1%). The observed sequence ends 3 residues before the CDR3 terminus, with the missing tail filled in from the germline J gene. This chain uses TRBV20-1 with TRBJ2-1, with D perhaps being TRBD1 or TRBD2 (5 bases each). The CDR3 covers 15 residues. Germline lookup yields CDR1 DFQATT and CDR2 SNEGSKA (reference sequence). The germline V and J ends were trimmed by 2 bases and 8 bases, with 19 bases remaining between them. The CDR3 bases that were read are TGCAGTGCTAGACCTACGGGAAGGGGTTTCGATGAG. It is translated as CSARPTGRGFDE. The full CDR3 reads CSARPTGRGFDEQFF.

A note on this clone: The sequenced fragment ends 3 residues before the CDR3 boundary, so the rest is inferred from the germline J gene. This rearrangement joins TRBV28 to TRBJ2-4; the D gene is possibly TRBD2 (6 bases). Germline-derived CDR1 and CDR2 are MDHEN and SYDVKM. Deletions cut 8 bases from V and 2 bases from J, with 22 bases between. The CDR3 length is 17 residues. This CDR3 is CASAPTRGILPKNIQYF. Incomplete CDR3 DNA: TGTGCCAGCGCCCCTACCCGGGGGATCCTTCCCAAAAACATT.

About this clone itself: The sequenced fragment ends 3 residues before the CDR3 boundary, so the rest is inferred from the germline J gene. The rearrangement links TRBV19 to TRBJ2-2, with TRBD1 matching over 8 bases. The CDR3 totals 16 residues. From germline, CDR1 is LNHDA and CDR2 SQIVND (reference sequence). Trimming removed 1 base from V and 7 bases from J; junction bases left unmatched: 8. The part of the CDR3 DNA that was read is TGTGCCAGTAGTATAGGGGGGACAGGCGCGAACGGGGAG. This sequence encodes CASSIGGTGANGE. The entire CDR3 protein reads CASSIGGTGANGELFF.

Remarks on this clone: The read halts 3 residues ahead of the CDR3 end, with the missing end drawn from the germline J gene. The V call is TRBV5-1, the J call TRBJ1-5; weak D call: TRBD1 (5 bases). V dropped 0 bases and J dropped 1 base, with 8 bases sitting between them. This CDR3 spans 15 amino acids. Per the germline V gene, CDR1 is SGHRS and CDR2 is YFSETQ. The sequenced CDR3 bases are TGCGCCAGCAGCTTGGGGGGGGGAAGCAATCAGCCC. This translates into CASSLGGGSNQP. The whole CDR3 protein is CASSLGGGSNQPQHF.

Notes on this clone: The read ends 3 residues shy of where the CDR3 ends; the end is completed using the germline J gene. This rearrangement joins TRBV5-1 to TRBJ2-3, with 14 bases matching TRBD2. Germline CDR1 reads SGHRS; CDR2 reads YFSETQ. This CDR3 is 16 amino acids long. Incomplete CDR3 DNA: TGCGCCAGCAGCTCGGGACTAGCGGGAGTGGGAGAGACG. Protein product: CASSSGLAGVGET. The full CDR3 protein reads CASSSGLAGVGETQYF.

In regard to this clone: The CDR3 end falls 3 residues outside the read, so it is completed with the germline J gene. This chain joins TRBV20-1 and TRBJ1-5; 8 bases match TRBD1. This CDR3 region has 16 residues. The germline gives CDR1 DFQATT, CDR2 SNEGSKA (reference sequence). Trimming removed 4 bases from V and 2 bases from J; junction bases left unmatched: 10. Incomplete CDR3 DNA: TGCAGTGCTACTACAGGGGGGGGAGGGGGCAATCAGCCC. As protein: CSATTGGGGGNQP. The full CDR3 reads CSATTGGGGGNQPQHF.